This T cell receptor beta chain was sequenced in a study of PD-1 blockade in classical Hodgkin lymphoma. Study results and caveats: Relapsed/refractory patients reportedly had lower baseline diversity than newly diagnosed patients. The causes of the repertoire differences, possibly disease activity or prior therapy, remain undefined. Newly diagnosed patients and complete responders had comparable diversity at baseline. CD4+ but not CD8+ TCR diversity rose significantly by C4D1.

Patients all relapsed after autologous stem cell transplantation, and there was variation in brentuximab vedotin exposure. Germline V gives CDR1 SGHKS, CDR2 YYEKEE (reference sequence). The CDR3 is 15 residues long. V was clipped by 4 bases and J by 7 bases; unmatched bases: 7. Comments on this clone: What it binds is not known.

Produced via immunoSEQ multiplex PCR; TCRdb's table is partial and in-frame only. The table records around 15,000 clones, over 60% of them present only once. The source was peripheral blood mononuclear cells (PBMCs), collected before the second cycle of nivolumab. The rearrangement links TRBV5-5 to TRBJ2-1, with 11 nucleotides matching TRBD1. The receptor comes from a human donor with classical Hodgkin lymphoma. CDR3 bases: TGTGCCAGCAGCCACGGGACAGGGGGGAAAAATGAGCAGTTCTTC. Translated, it gives CASSHGTGGKNEQFF.